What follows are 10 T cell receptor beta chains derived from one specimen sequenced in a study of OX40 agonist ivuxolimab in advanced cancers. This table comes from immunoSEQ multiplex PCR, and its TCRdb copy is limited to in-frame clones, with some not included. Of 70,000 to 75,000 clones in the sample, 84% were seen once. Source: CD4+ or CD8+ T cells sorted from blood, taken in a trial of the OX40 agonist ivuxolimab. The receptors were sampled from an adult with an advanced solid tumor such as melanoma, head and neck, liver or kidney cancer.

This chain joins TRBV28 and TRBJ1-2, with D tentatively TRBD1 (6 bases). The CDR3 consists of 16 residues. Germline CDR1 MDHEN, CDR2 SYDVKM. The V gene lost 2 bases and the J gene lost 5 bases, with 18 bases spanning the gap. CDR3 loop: CASSLIGGGRNYGYTF. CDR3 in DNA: TGTGCCAGCAGTTTAATAGGGGGGGGAAGGAATTATGGCTACACCTTC.

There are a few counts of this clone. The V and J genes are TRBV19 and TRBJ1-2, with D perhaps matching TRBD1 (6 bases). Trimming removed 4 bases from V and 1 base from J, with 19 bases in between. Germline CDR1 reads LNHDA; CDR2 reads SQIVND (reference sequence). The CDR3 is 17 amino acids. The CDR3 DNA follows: TGTGCCAGTAGTACCCGGACAGCTGCGACCTTTAACTATGGCTACACCTTC. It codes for CASSTRTAATFNYGYTF.

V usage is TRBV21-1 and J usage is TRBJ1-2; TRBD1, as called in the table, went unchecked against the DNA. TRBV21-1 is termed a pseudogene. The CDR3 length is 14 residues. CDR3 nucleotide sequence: TGTGCCAGCAGCAAGCTTTGGCAGAAGTATGGCTACACCTTC. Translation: CASSKLWQKYGYTF.

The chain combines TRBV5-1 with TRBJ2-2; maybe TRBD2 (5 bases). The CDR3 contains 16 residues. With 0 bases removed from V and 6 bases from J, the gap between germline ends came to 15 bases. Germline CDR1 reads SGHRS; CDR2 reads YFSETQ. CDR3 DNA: TGCGCCAGCAGCTTGGATCGGGTAGCGAGGGCCGGGGAGCTGTTTTTT. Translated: CASSLDRVARAGELFF.

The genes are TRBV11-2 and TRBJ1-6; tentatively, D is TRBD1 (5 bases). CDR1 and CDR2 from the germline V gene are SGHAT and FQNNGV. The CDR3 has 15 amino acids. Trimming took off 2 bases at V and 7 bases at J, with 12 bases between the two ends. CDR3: CASSLNARGNSPLHF. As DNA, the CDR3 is TGTGCCAGCAGCTTAAATGCGAGGGGAAATTCACCCCTCCACTTT.

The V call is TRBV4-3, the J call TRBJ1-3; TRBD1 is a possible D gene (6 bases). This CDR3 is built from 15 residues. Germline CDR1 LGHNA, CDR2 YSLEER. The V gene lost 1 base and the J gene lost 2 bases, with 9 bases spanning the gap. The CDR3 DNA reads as TGCGCCAGCAGCCAAGGACAGGCTACTGGAAACACCATATATTTT. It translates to CASSQGQATGNTIYF.

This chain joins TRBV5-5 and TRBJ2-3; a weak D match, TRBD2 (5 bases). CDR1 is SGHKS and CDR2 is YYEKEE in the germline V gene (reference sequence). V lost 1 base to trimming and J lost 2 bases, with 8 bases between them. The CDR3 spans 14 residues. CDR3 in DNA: TGTGCCAGCAGCTTGTTCCTAGCCACAGATACGCAGTATTTT. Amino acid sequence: CASSLFLATDTQYF.

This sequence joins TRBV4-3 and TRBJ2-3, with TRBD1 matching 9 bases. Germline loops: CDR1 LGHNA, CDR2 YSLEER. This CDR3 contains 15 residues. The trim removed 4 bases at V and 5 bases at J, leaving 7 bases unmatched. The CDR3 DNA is TGCGCCAGCAGCCGCAGACCGGGACAGGGAGATACGCAGTATTTT. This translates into CASSRRPGQGDTQYF.

The CDR3 bases are TGTGCCAGCAGTAAGAGCCCCCTCGAAAACATTCAGTACTTC. This codes for CASSKSPLENIQYF. The chain couples TRBV6-1 to TRBJ2-4, with D uncertain. Germline CDR1 reads MNHNS; CDR2 reads SASEGT. Trimming shortened V by 5 bases and J by 5 bases, and 13 bases separated the two germline ends. The CDR3 is made up of 14 amino acids.

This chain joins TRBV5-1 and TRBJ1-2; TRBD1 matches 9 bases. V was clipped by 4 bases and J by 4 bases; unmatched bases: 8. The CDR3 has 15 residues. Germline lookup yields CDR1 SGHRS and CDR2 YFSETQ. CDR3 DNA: TGCGCCAGCAGCGGGACAGGGACGCAATCCTATGGCTACACCTTC. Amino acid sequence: CASSGTGTQSYGYTF.